Shown below are 18 T cell receptor beta chains from a single sample sequenced in a study of OX40 agonist ivuxolimab in advanced cancers. Profiling relied on immunoSEQ multiplex PCR, and the TCRdb table lists in-frame clones only, not all of them. Among about 80,000 clones listed, around 88% were seen once. The starting material was CD4+ or CD8+ T cells sorted from blood, obtained in a trial of the OX40 agonist ivuxolimab. The receptors stem from an adult with an advanced solid tumor such as melanoma, head and neck, liver or kidney cancer.

The chain is built from TRBV5-1 and TRBJ2-1; 11 positions match TRBD2. Germline lookup yields CDR1 SGHRS and CDR2 YFSETQ. With 3 bases clipped from V and 7 bases from J, the junction kept 9 bases outside the gene matches. This CDR3 is built from 16 residues. CDR3 loop: CASSWRASGGNNEQFF. DNA for the CDR3: TGCGCCAGCAGCTGGAGGGCTAGCGGGGGGAATAATGAGCAGTTCTTC.

This clone was found a few times. Other DNA sequences in this specimen translate into the identical CDR3. V usage is TRBV11-3 and J usage is TRBJ2-7; 7 bases are shared with TRBD1. This CDR3 spans 13 amino acids. V dropped 5 bases and J dropped 3; count of bases not matched to a gene: 4. Germline CDR1 is SGHNT and CDR2 is YENEEA. DNA of the CDR3: TGTGCCAGCAGCCGCGACAGGGACTACGAGCAGTACTTC. It specifies CASSRDRDYEQYF. Looking up the rest from reference TRBV11-3 and TRBJ2-7 gives the full variable domain: EAGVVQSPRYKIIEKKQPVAFWCNPISGHNTLYWYLQNLGQGPELLIRYENEEAVDDSQLPKDRFSAERLKGVDSTLKIQPAELGDSAVYLCASSRDRDYEQYFGPGTRLTVT.

Only one count was recorded for this clone. The rearrangement links TRBV5-1 to TRBJ2-3; the match to TRBD2 covers 10 bases. Germline-derived CDR1 and CDR2 are SGHRS and YFSETQ. The CDR3 sequence is 15 residues long. Unmatched junction bases numbered 8, after V lost 4 bases and J lost 6 bases. The CDR3 loop reads CASSLPLAGSDTQYF. The DNA for the CDR3 is TGCGCCAGCAGCCTCCCACTAGCGGGGTCTGATACGCAGTATTTT.

This chain links TRBV11-3 with TRBJ2-5; D ambiguous. The closer fit of TRBJ2-7 to the DNA end suggests the J call may be wrong. CDR3 size: 14 residues. Germline V gives CDR1 SGHNT, CDR2 YENEEA. The CDR3 DNA reads as TGTGCCAGCAGCCCAGCCGCAACTCAATACGAGCAGTACTTC. Protein: CASSPAATQYEQYF.

The chain links TRBV7-2 to TRBJ2-1, with D maybe TRBD2 (5 bases). The CDR3 runs 15 residues. From germline, CDR1 is SGHTA and CDR2 FQGNSA. V lost 2 bases and J lost 5, with 13 bases in between. CDR3 residues: CASSLLRGSNNEQFF. The CDR3 DNA follows: TGTGCCAGCAGCTTATTACGGGGTTCCAACAATGAGCAGTTCTTC. The whole variable domain, remainder taken from reference TRBV7-2 and TRBJ2-1, is GAGVSQSPSNKVTEKGKDVELRCDPISGHTALYWYRQSLGQGLEFLIYFQGNSAPDKSGLPSDRFSAERTGGSVSTLTIQRTQQEDSAVYLCASSLLRGSNNEQFFGPGTRLTVL.

In this sample, this clone turned up once. J is TRBJ2-5 and V is TRBV5-1; D remains ambiguous. CDR1 and CDR2 (germline): SGHRS, YFSETQ. CDR3 length: 11 residues. Trimming removed 2 bases at V and 5 bases at J, with 4 bases between. The DNA for the CDR3 is TGCGCCAGCAGCTTCATGGAGACCCAGTACTTC. Residues: CASSFMETQYF.

This chain uses TRBV7-3 with TRBJ2-7; 11 nucleotides agree with TRBD2. The ends lost 2 bases at V and 6 bases at J; junction bases unmatched: 6. CDR1 and CDR2 from the germline V gene are SGHTA and FQGTGA. This CDR3 spans 15 amino acids. The CDR3 nucleotides read TGTGCCAGCAGCTTAGGGACTAGCGGCCAGGGCGAGCAGTACTTC. This sequence encodes CASSLGTSGQGEQYF.

The chain is built from TRBV5-1 and TRBJ2-1; tentatively, D is TRBD1 or TRBD2 (5 bases each). Germline V gives CDR1 SGHRS, CDR2 YFSETQ. The CDR3 length is 14 residues. The V and J ends lost 4 bases and 3 bases respectively, with 11 bases between them. CDR3 bases: TGCGCCAGCAGCCCAGTGAGGGGCTACAATGAGCAGTTCTTC. Residues: CASSPVRGYNEQFF. Using reference TRBV5-1 and TRBJ2-1 for the parts outside the CDR3, the full variable domain is KAGVTQTPRYLIKTRGQQVTLSCSPISGHRSVSWYQQTPGQGLQFLFEYFSETQRNKGNFPGRFSGRQFSNSRSEMNVSTLELGDSALYLCASSPVRGYNEQFFGPGTRLTVL.

The rearrangement uses TRBV10-3 and TRBJ2-5; D may match TRBD1 or TRBD2 (5 bases each). Trimming removed 3 bases from V and 2 bases from J, with 10 bases in between. Germline V lookup: CDR1 ENHRY, CDR2 SYGVKD. CDR3 length: 14 amino acids. CDR3 protein: CAISEGTVQETQYF. The CDR3 bases are TGTGCCATCAGTGAAGGGACCGTACAAGAGACCCAGTACTTC.

In regard to this clone: An end of the junction does not agree with germline; a read error may underlie this. This sequence joins TRBV29-1 and TRBJ2-7; maybe TRBD2 (5 bases). CDR3 size: 13 residues. Looked up from germline, CDR1 is SQVTM and CDR2 is ANQGSEA. The CDR3 DNA is TGCAGCGTTGACGACCCTAGCTCCCACGAGCAGTACTTC. Translated: CSVDDPSSHEQYF.

The chain combines TRBV21-1 with TRBJ2-5; the table names TRBD1, a call not compared with the DNA. TRBV21-1 is annotated as a pseudogene. This CDR3 spans 16 amino acids. CDR3 nucleotides: TGTGCCAGCAGCAATATCTCTTCCAGGGACCAAGAGACCCAGTACTTC. This codes for CASSNISSRDQETQYF.

The chain employs TRBV18 and TRBJ1-3; 10 nucleotides align to TRBD1. CDR1 KGHSH and CDR2 LQKENI come from the germline V gene. V lost 3 bases and J lost 2; bases outside the gene matches: 4. The CDR3 sequence is 16 residues long. CDR3 coding DNA: TGTGCCAGCTCACCTGGGACAGGGGCTACTGGAAACACCATATATTTT. Its protein product is CASSPGTGATGNTIYF.

The chain has TRBV5-4 and TRBJ2-1, with 7 positions matching TRBD1. The CDR3 is made up of 15 amino acids. The V segment lost 0 bases and the J segment 5 bases; nucleotides outside the gene matches: 5. Germline CDR1 is SGHNT and CDR2 is YYREEE (reference sequence). CDR3 in amino acids: CASSLDRGRHNEQFF. CDR3 DNA sequence: TGTGCCAGCAGCTTGGACAGGGGCCGTCACAATGAGCAGTTCTTC.

In the case of this clone: An end of the junction does not agree with germline; a read error may underlie this. CDR3 protein: CASTLNSGELFF. CDR3 nucleotides: TGTGCCAGCACCTTAAACTCTGGGGAGCTGTTTTTT. The V gene is TRBV7-6, the J gene TRBJ2-2; D ambiguous. Germline V gives CDR1 SGHVS, CDR2 FNYEAQ. This CDR3 has 12 residues.

This clone was picked up one time. The CDR3 region is CASSYSTGTGGYEQYF. CDR3 nucleotides: TGTGCCAGCAGTTACTCGACCGGGACAGGGGGTTACGAGCAGTACTTC. This rearrangement joins TRBV6-5 to TRBJ2-7, with 11 bases matching TRBD1. With V trimmed by 0 bases and J by 4 bases, 5 bases remained unmatched. This CDR3 spans 16 amino acids. Germline lookup yields CDR1 MNHEY and CDR2 SVGAGI.

This clone was found a few times. The sample carries other DNA sequences with the same CDR3. The chain is built from TRBV27 and TRBJ1-3; D not certain. The germline gives CDR1 MNHEY, CDR2 SMNVEV (reference sequence). The CDR3 is 14 residues long. V shed 0 bases and J shed 2 bases, with 5 bases lying between them. CDR3 bases: TGTGCCAGCAGTTTATCTTTTCCTGGAAACACCATATATTTT. Amino acid sequence: CASSLSFPGNTIYF.

This chain joins TRBV2 and TRBJ2-7; D ambiguous. The CDR3 spans 13 residues. The V and J ends lost 4 bases and 0 bases respectively, with 7 bases between them. The germline V gene encodes CDR1 SNHLY and CDR2 FYNNEI. CDR3 sequence reads: CASSVAGSYEQYF. The DNA of the CDR3 is TGTGCCAGCAGTGTGGCAGGCTCCTACGAGCAGTACTTC.

The chain recombines TRBV18 with TRBJ2-1; 8 bases align to TRBD1. The V segment lost 6 bases and the J segment 0 bases; nucleotides outside the gene matches: 7. This CDR3 has 16 amino acids. Germline CDR1 is KGHSH and CDR2 is LQKENI. This chain's CDR3 is CASSLTGAGSYNEQFF. The CDR3 DNA sequence: TGTGCCAGCTCTCTGACAGGGGCCGGCTCCTACAATGAGCAGTTCTTC.